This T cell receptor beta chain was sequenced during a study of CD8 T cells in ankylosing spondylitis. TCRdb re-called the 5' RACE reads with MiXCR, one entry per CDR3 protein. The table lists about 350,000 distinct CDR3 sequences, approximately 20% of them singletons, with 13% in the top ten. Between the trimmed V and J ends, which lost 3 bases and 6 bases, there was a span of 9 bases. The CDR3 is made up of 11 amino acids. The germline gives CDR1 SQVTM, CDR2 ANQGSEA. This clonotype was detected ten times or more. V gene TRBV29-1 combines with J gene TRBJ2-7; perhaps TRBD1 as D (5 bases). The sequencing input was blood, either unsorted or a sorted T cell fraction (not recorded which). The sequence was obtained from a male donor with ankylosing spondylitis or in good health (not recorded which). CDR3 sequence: CSVEQGSEQYF. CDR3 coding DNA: TGCAGCGTTGAGCAGGGAAGCGAGCAGTACTTC.